This is a list of T cell receptor beta chains from one sample in a study of T cell responses to AZD1222 COVID-19 vaccine. The protocol was immunoSEQ multiplex PCR, while the TCRdb copy is restricted to in-frame clones and leaves out a portion. The sample lists more than 140,000 clones; around 88% were seen once. The material was peripheral blood, obtained on day 0 of MenACWY control vaccination. The receptors here all came from an adult in good health. The CDR3 runs from the conserved cysteine through the conserved F or W. D genes are given only for firm matches. Rows give clone size only sometimes, using once, few, many, or a class for an expanded clone.

v_call	d_call	j_call	cdr3_length	clone_size	cdr3_aa	cdr3_nt
TRBV29-1	.	TRBJ2-7	11	.	CSVDGEYEQYF	TGCAGCGTTGACGGGGAGTACGAGCAGTACTTC
TRBV3-1/TRBV3-2	.	TRBJ2-5	15	.	CASSQDRGRQETQYF	TGTGCCAGCAGCCAAGATAGAGGGAGGCAAGAGACCCAGTACTTC
TRBV28	TRBD1	TRBJ1-1	13	.	CASRSQGTTEAFF	TGTGCCAGCAGATCACAGGGGACCACTGAAGCTTTCTTT
TRBV20-1	.	TRBJ2-7	11	.	CSARQVYEQYF	TGCAGTGCTAGACAAGTCTACGAGCAGTACTTC
TRBV4-1	.	TRBJ1-6	13	.	CASSQDDRSPLHF	TGCGCCAGCAGCCAAGACGATCGGTCACCCCTCCACTTT
TRBV18	.	TRBJ1-4	16	.	CASSRQSGRSQEKLFF	TGTGCCAGCTCACGACAATCAGGGAGGTCACAAGAAAAACTGTTTTTT
TRBV6-2/TRBV6-3	TRBD2	TRBJ2-1	15	few	CASSYSGGAVNEQFF	TGTGCCAGCAGTTATAGCGGGGGGGCCGTAAATGAGCAGTTCTTC
TRBV5-1	.	TRBJ1-1	15	few	CASSPLVSQNTEAFF	TGCGCCAGCAGTCCACTGGTCTCACAGAACACTGAAGCTTTCTTT
TRBV5-5	.	TRBJ2-3	11	.	CASSLSDTQYF	TGTGCCAGCAGCTTGAGCGATACGCAGTATTTT
TRBV3-1/TRBV3-2	TRBD2	TRBJ2-3	16	.	CASSHRLAGGTDTQYF	TGTGCCAGCAGCCACCGCCTAGCGGGAGGGACAGATACGCAGTATTTT
TRBV19	TRBD1	TRBJ2-7	15	.	CASTLRTGPSYEQYF	TGTGCCAGTACCCTGAGGACAGGACCCTCCTACGAGCAGTACTTC
TRBV28	TRBD1	TRBJ1-1	15	.	CASSLGDRVFTEAFF	TGTGCCAGCAGTTTAGGGGACAGGGTTTTCACTGAAGCTTTCTTT
TRBV19	.	TRBJ2-5	15	once	CASSTSRLFEETQYF	TGTGCCAGTAGTACATCGAGACTCTTCGAAGAGACCCAGTACTTC
TRBV25-1	.	TRBJ2-5	14	.	CASNGGEAQETQYF	TGTGCCAGCAATGGAGGGGAGGCCCAAGAGACCCAGTACTTC
TRBV7-3	TRBD2	TRBJ2-1	14	.	CASSQLGGVDEQFF	TGTGCCAGCAGCCAGCTGGGAGGGGTCGATGAGCAGTTCTTC
TRBV7-9	.	TRBJ2-5	15	.	CASSQGLITQETQYF	TGTGCCAGCAGCCAAGGACTGATTACCCAAGAGACCCAGTACTTC
TRBV29-1	TRBD1	TRBJ1-2	14	few	CSVDGQGAHYGYTF	TGCAGCGTTGACGGACAGGGGGCCCACTATGGCTACACCTTC
TRBV24-1	.	TRBJ2-2	13	.	CATSPGQGRGAVF	TGTGCCACCAGCCCGGGCCAGGGCCGGGGAGCTGTTTTT
TRBV7-9	TRBD1	TRBJ2-7	16	.	CASSQVGQGASYEQYF	TGTGCCAGCAGCCAAGTCGGACAGGGTGCGTCCTACGAGCAGTACTTC
TRBV30	.	TRBJ1-1	11	.	CAWSPNFEAFF	TGTGCCTGGAGTCCGAATTTTGAAGCTTTCTTT
TRBV4-1	.	TRBJ2-7	13	.	CASSQGPSYEQYF	TGCGCCAGCAGCCAGGGCCCGTCCTACGAGCAGTACTTC
TRBV24-1	.	TRBJ1-2	13	.	CATSEPDTYGYTF	TGTGCCACCAGTGAACCGGACACCTATGGCTACACCTTC
TRBV7-2	TRBD1	TRBJ1-2	14	.	CASSDYRGAFGYTF	TGTGCCAGCAGCGACTACAGGGGTGCTTTTGGCTACACCTTC
TRBV7-9	.	TRBJ2-3	15	.	CASSPPGPNTNTQYF	TGTGCCAGCAGCCCACCGGGCCCTAACACGAATACGCAGTATTTT
TRBV14	.	TRBJ2-5	13	.	CASSQGVGETQYF	TGTGCCAGCAGCCAAGGGGTGGGCGAGACCCAGTACTTC
TRBV2	TRBD1	TRBJ2-7	14	.	CASRPGQVSYEQYF	TGTGCCAGCAGGCCGGGACAGGTGTCCTACGAGCAGTACTTC
TRBV5-4	.	TRBJ1-1	15	.	CASSRPGGRIGEAFF	TGTGCCAGCAGCCGCCCTGGCGGGCGTATAGGTGAAGCTTTCTTT
TRBV6-2/TRBV6-3	TRBD2	TRBJ2-5	15	.	CASSVRPSGGETQYF	TGTGCCAGCAGTGTTCGACCTAGCGGGGGGGAGACCCAGTACTTC
TRBV2	.	TRBJ1-2	14	.	CASSNIEGKYGYTF	TGTGCCAGCAGTAATATCGAGGGGAAGTATGGCTACACCTTC
TRBV6-5	.	TRBJ1-1	15	.	CASSYDGPRNTEAFF	TGTGCCAGCAGTTACGACGGACCCAGGAACACTGAAGCTTTCTTT
TRBV6-5	.	TRBJ1-5	15	once	CASRLVLTGNQPQHF	TGTGCCAGCAGATTAGTTTTGACGGGAAATCAGCCCCAGCATTTT
TRBV4-3	.	TRBJ1-3	17	.	CASSQDYRRDSGNTIYF	TGCGCCAGCAGCCAAGATTATAGGCGGGACTCTGGAAACACCATATATTTT
TRBV7-2	TRBD1	TRBJ2-1	15	.	CASSLDRGSYNEQFF	TGTGCCAGCAGCTTGGACAGGGGGAGCTACAATGAGCAGTTCTTC
TRBV5-1	TRBD1	TRBJ2-3	16	.	CASSFGQGAATDTQYF	TGCGCCAGCAGCTTCGGACAGGGGGCCGCGACAGATACGCAGTATTTT
TRBV5-1	.	TRBJ2-3	15	once	CASSGLGSSTDTQYF	TGCGCCAGCAGCGGGCTGGGTAGCAGCACAGATACGCAGTATTTT
TRBV29-1	.	TRBJ2-3	13	.	CSVVHNSPDTQYF	TGCAGCGTTGTACACAACTCCCCAGATACGCAGTATTTT
TRBV9	TRBD1	TRBJ1-5	15	.	CASSVGTGLNQPQHF	TGTGCCAGCAGCGTAGGGACAGGGCTCAATCAGCCCCAGCATTTT
TRBV5-8	.	TRBJ2-2	16	.	CASSFLTGIGTGELFF	TGTGCCAGCAGCTTCTTAACAGGGATCGGTACCGGGGAGCTGTTTTTT
TRBV7-8	.	TRBJ1-1	15	.	CASSLALGVYTEAFF	TGTGCCAGCAGCTTAGCGTTGGGGGTGTACACTGAAGCTTTCTTT
TRBV7-2	.	TRBJ2-5	13	.	CASGRGGTETQYF	TGTGCCAGCGGCCGCGGAGGTACGGAGACCCAGTACTTC
TRBV5-6	.	TRBJ2-2	14	.	CASSLWGAAGELFF	TGTGCCAGCAGCTTGTGGGGGGCGGCCGGGGAGCTGTTTTTT
TRBV24-1	TRBD1	TRBJ1-1	15	.	CATSAGQGRATEAFF	TGTGCCACCAGTGCCGGACAGGGTCGGGCAACTGAAGCTTTCTTT
TRBV7-9	.	TRBJ1-4	15	.	CASSPIMGGNEKLFF	TGTGCCAGCAGCCCTATAATGGGAGGGAATGAAAAACTGTTTTTT
TRBV6-5	.	TRBJ1-3	14	once	CASSYDSSGNTIYF	TGTGCCAGCAGTTATGACAGCTCTGGAAACACCATATATTTT
TRBV19	TRBD1	TRBJ1-2	14	.	CASSIDRGDYGYTF	TGTGCCAGTAGTATCGACAGGGGGGACTATGGCTACACCTTC
TRBV28	.	TRBJ1-6	15	.	CASSRAGGTNSPLHF	TGTGCCAGCAGCCGGGCTGGGGGGACAAACTCACCCCTCCACTTT
TRBV27	TRBD1	TRBJ1-2	15	.	CASSLRQGDVYGYTF	TGTGCCAGCAGTTTGAGACAGGGGGATGTTTATGGCTACACCTTC
TRBV11-3	.	TRBJ1-2	14	.	CASSTRSGQYGYTF	TGTGCCAGCAGCACGAGAAGTGGGCAGTATGGCTACACCTTC
TRBV11-1	.	TRBJ1-1	13	.	CASSPGRETEAFF	TGTGCCAGCAGCCCCGGGCGGGAAACTGAAGCTTTCTTT
TRBV28	.	TRBJ2-7	13	.	CASRGGTAYEQYF	TGTGCCAGCAGGGGCGGAACCGCCTACGAGCAGTACTTC
TRBV6-2/TRBV6-3	.	TRBJ1-4	15	.	CASSYALGGNEKLFF	TGTGCCAGCAGTTACGCCCTTGGGGGAAATGAAAAACTGTTTTTT
TRBV20-1	.	TRBJ1-6	21	.	CSASSGAPQLPASSYNSPLHF	TGCAGTGCTAGTTCCGGGGCTCCTCAACTCCCCGCGAGCTCCTATAATTCACCCCTCCACTTT
TRBV19	.	TRBJ2-1	15	.	CASSIGTGRMDEQFF	TGTGCCAGTAGTATCGGGACCGGTAGGATGGATGAGCAGTTCTTC
TRBV5-1	.	TRBJ2-7	15	once	CASSPGTQGVNEQYF	TGCGCCAGCAGCCCGGGGACTCAAGGGGTAAACGAGCAGTACTTC
TRBV7-2	TRBD1	TRBJ2-7	15	many	CASSPRFQGAEEQYF	TGTGCCAGCAGCCCCCGATTCCAGGGGGCCGAAGAGCAGTACTTC